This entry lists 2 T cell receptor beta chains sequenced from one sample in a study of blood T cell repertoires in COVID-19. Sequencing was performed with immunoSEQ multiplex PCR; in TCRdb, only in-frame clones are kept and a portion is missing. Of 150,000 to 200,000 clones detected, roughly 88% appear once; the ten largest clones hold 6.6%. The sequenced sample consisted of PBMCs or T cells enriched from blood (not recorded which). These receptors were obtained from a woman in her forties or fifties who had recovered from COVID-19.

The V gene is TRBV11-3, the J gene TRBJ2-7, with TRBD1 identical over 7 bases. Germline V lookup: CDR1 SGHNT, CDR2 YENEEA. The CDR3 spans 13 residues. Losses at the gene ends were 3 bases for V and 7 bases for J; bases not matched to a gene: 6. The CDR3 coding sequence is TGTGCCAGCAGCTTCAGGGGGTCGGGGGAGCAGTACTTC. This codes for CASSFRGSGEQYF. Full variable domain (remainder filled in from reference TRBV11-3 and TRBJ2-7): EAGVVQSPRYKIIEKKQPVAFWCNPISGHNTLYWYLQNLGQGPELLIRYENEEAVDDSQLPKDRFSAERLKGVDSTLKIQPAELGDSAVYLCASSFRGSGEQYFGPGTRLTVT.

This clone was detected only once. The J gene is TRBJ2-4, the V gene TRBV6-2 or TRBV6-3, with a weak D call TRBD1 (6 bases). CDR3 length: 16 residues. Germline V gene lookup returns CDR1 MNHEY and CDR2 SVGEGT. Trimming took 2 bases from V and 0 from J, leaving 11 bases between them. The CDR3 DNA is TGTGCCAGCAGTTACAGGGGGACCATAGCCAAAAACATTCAGTACTTC. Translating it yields CASSYRGTIAKNIQYF.